A selection of T cell receptor beta chains follows, all from one sample in a study of blood T cell repertoires in COVID-19. Only in-frame clones appear in the TCRdb table, and some are missing; sequencing was by immunoSEQ multiplex PCR. There are under 200,000 clones in the sample; about 85% occur only once, and 4.5% to 5% lies in the top ten. Sequencing used peripheral blood. All receptors come from a woman older than 75 with acute or convalescent COVID-19. CDR3s include the opening cysteine and the closing phenylalanine or tryptophan. The size of a clone is reported for some rows only, either as once, few or many, or as a class for expanded clones.

cdr3_aa	clone_size	v_call	j_call
CASSLGLPPDTQYF	-	TRBV7-2	TRBJ2-3
CASSQDLGRNAYEQYF	-	TRBV4-3	TRBJ2-7
CASSVATSIEDYGYTF	-	TRBV9	TRBJ1-2
CASSGRVGRTTGELFF	-	TRBV11-2	TRBJ2-2
CASSLIRSRGDYEQYF	once	TRBV3-1/TRBV3-2	TRBJ2-7
CASIDREGAGANVLTF	-	TRBV2	TRBJ2-6
CASSPGGGSSYEQYF	-	TRBV19	TRBJ2-7
CASKDRRPSEQFF	-	TRBV10-2	TRBJ2-1
CASSLQQGTDTQYF	-	TRBV18	TRBJ2-3
CAISDRVAYEQYF	-	TRBV10-3	TRBJ2-7
CASSQGDRNYGYTF	-	TRBV4-2	TRBJ1-2
CASSSSSGELFF	-	TRBV12-3/TRBV12-4	TRBJ2-2
CASSLQGAPTWSAFF	once	TRBV28	TRBJ1-1
CAISDYPRFDSNQPQHF	-	TRBV10-3	TRBJ1-5
CASSQVQQDNEKLFF	-	TRBV4-3	TRBJ1-4
CASSGLAGGPTDTQYF	-	TRBV5-1	TRBJ2-3
CAAQTSPYNEQFF	few	TRBV3-1/TRBV3-2	TRBJ2-1
CASSRGVEQYF	-	TRBV7-9	TRBJ2-7
CASSRYLNYGYTF	-	TRBV6-4	TRBJ1-2
CASSLSGGGSFGYTF	-	TRBV11-2	TRBJ1-2
CASSVTQTYGYTF	-	TRBV5-1	TRBJ1-2
CASSLSRTSAVTDTQYF	-	TRBV7-9	TRBJ2-3
CASSLIVSYNEQFF	-	TRBV7-3	TRBJ2-1
CSASWQGFDQPQHF	-	TRBV20-1	TRBJ1-5
CASSPTRSYNEQFF	-	TRBV4-3	TRBJ2-1
CASADSGTLVNEQFF	once	TRBV19	TRBJ2-1
CASSSGLAYEQFF	-	TRBV11-3	TRBJ2-1
CASTRRDFAYGYTF	-	TRBV6-5	TRBJ1-2
CAISEPGGNEQFF	-	TRBV10-3	TRBJ2-1
CASSQYLNTEAFF	-	TRBV3-1/TRBV3-2	TRBJ1-1
CASSLQGNTIYF	-	TRBV11-2	TRBJ1-3
CASSQGPASRDTQYF	-	TRBV4-3	TRBJ2-3
CASSGQAWGNQPQHF	once	TRBV19	TRBJ1-5
CSAPSGRANEQFF	-	TRBV29-1	TRBJ2-1
CASSLAHTSYGYTF	-	TRBV7-2	TRBJ1-2
CASSSLAGVQETQYF	-	TRBV7-9	TRBJ2-5
CASSLLAGATDTQYF	-	TRBV5-4	TRBJ2-3
CASSEDRGWSSPLHF	once	TRBV5-1	TRBJ1-6
CASSPQQGISLHF	-	TRBV9	TRBJ1-6
CASSRRQGAQVGELFF	-	TRBV7-2	TRBJ2-2
CASSYLRNTEAFF	-	TRBV6-6	TRBJ1-1
CASSPPGQGRPNEKLFF	-	TRBV18	TRBJ1-4
CASPRGGFSNQPQHF	-	TRBV30	TRBJ1-5
CASSAGRGDNYGYTF	-	TRBV18	TRBJ1-2
CASSPGGAREQFF	-	TRBV27	TRBJ2-1
CASSPTRQGSGNTIYF	-	TRBV25-1	TRBJ1-3
CASGRGVAFF	-	TRBV27	TRBJ1-1
CATTGQTNYGYTF	few	TRBV2	TRBJ1-2
CASQPATALAGSPDTQYF	few	TRBV25-1	TRBJ2-3
CASTPLGGFTDTQYF	-	TRBV19	TRBJ2-3
CASSPKELAINEQFF	-	TRBV7-9	TRBJ2-1
CSVSSGGQFF	-	TRBV20-1	TRBJ2-1
CASSHRGGYMNTEAFF	once	TRBV7-2	TRBJ1-1
CASSHGAYYEQYF	-	TRBV14	TRBJ2-7
CASSTTGLKNIQYF	-	TRBV19	TRBJ2-4
CASSPTGPYEQYF	-	TRBV18	TRBJ2-7
CASSLMTGAEQYF	-	TRBV5-4	TRBJ2-7